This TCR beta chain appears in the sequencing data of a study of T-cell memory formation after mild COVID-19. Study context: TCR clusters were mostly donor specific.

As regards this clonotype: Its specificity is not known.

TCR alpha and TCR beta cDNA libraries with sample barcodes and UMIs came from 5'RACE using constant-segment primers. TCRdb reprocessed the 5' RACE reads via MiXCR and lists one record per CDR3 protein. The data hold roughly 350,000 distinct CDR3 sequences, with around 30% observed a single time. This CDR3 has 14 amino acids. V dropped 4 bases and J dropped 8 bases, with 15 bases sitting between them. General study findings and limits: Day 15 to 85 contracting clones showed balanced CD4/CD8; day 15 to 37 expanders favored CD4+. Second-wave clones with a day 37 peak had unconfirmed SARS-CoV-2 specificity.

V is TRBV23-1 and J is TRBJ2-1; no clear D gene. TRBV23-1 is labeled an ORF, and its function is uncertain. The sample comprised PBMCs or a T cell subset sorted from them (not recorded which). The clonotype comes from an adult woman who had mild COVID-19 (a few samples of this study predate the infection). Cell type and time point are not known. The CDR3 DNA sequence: TGCGCCAGCAGTCTTAGTCGGGCTTTCGATGAGCAGTTCTTC. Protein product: CASSLSRAFDEQFF.